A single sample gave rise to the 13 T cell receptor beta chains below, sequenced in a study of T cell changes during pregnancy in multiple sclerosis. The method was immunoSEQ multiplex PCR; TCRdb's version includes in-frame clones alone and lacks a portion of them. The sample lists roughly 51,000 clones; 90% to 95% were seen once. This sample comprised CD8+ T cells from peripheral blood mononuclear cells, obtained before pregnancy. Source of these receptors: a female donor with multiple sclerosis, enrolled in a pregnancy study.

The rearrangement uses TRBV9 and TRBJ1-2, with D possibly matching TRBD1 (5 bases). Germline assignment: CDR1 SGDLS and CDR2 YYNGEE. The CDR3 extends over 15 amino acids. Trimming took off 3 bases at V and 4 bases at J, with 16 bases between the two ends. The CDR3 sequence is CASSDDDRIAYGYTF. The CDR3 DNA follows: TGTGCCAGCAGCGACGACGACAGAATAGCCTATGGCTACACCTTC.

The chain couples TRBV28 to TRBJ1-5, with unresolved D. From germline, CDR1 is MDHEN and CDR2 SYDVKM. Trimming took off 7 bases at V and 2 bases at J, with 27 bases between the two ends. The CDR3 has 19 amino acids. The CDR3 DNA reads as TGTGCCAGCACGCCTTTCAGGCCGAGGAGGGATCGCGGCAATCAGCCCCAGCATTTT. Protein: CASTPFRPRRDRGNQPQHF.

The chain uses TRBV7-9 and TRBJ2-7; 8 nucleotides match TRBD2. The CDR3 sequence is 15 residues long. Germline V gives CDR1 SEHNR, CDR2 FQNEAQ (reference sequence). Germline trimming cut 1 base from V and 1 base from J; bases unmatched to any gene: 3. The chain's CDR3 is CASSLVVAGSYEQYF. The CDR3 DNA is TGTGCCAGCAGCTTAGTGGTAGCGGGATCCTACGAGCAGTACTTC. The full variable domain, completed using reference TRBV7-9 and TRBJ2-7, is DTGVSQNPRHKITKRGQNVTFRCDPISEHNRLYWYRQTLGQGPEFLTYFQNEAQLEKSRLLSDRFSAERPKGSFSTLEIQRTEQGDSAMYLCASSLVVAGSYEQYFGPGTRLTVT.

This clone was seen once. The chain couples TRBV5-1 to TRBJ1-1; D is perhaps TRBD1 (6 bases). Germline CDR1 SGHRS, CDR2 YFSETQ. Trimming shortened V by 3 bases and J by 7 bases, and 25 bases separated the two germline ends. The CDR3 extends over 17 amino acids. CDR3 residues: CASSYDITTGGEGEAFF. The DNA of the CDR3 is TGCGCCAGCAGCTACGACATAACGACAGGTGGTGAAGGTGAAGCTTTCTTT. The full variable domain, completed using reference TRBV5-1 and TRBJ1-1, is KAGVTQTPRYLIKTRGQQVTLSCSPISGHRSVSWYQQTPGQGLQFLFEYFSETQRNKGNFPGRFSGRQFSNSRSEMNVSTLELGDSALYLCASSYDITTGGEGEAFFGQGTRLTVV.

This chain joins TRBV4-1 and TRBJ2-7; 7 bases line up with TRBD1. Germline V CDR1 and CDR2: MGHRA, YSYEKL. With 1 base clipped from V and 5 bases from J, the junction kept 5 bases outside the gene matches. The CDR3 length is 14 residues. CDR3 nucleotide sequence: TGCGCCAGCAGCCAAGCCGACAGGGTCCACGAGCAGTACTTC. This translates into CASSQADRVHEQYF.

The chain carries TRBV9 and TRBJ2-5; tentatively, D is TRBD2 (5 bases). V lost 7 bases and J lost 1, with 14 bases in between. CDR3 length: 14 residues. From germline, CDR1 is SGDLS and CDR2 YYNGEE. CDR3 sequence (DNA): TGTGCCAGCTCACCCGGACTCCCCCAAGAGACCCAGTACTTC. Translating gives CASSPGLPQETQYF.

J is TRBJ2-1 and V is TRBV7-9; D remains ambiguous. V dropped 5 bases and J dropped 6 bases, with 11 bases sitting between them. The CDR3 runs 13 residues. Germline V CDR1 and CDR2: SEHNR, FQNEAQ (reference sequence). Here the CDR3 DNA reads TGTGCCAGCAGCCCGAGTGAGAGCAATGAGCAGTTCTTC. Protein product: CASSPSESNEQFF.

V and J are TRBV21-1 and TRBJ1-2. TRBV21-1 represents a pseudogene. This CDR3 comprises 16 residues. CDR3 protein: CASSKEPRRANYGYTF. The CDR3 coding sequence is TGTGCCAGCAGCAAAGAACCCAGGAGGGCTAACTATGGCTACACCTTC.

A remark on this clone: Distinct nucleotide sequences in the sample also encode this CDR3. The CDR3 protein is CASSGTGYNEQFF. The CDR3 bases are TGCGCCAGCAGTGGGACTGGCTACAATGAGCAGTTCTTC. The V and J genes are TRBV10-2 and TRBJ2-1, with a possible D match to TRBD2 (5 bases). Germline V gene data show CDR1 as WSHSY and CDR2 as SAAADI. There are 13 residues in the CDR3. With 4 bases removed from V and 3 bases from J, the gap between germline ends came to 7 bases.

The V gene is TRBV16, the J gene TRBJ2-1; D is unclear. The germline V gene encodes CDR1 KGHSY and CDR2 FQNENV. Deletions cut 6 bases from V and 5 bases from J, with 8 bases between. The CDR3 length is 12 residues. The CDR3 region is CASSSSHNEQFF. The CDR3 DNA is TGTGCCAGCAGTTCTTCCCACAATGAGCAGTTCTTC.

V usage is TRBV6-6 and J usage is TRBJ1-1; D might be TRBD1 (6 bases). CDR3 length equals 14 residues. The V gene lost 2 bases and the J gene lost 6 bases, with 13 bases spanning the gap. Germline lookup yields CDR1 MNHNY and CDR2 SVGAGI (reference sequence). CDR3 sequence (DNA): TGTGCCAGCAGTTACGATCCAGGACAGCCTGAAGCTTTCTTT. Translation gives CASSYDPGQPEAFF.

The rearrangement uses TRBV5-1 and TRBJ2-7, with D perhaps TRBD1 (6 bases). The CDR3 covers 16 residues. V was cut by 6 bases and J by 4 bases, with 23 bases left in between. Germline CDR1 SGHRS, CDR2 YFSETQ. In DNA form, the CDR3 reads TGCGCCAGCACCTCAAACTGGGGGCAAACCAAATACGAGCAGTACTTC. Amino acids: CASTSNWGQTKYEQYF.

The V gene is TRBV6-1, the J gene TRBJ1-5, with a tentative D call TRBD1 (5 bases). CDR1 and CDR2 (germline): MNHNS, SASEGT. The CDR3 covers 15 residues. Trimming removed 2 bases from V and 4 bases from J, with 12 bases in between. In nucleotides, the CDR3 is TGTGCCAGCAGTGAATATGGGGCAGGAAATCAGCCCCAGCATTTT. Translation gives CASSEYGAGNQPQHF.